Listed below are T cell receptor beta chains from one sample, sequenced in a study of graft-versus-host responses after intestinal transplantation. These receptors' antigens are unknown. TCRdb keeps only in-frame clones here, not all; method: immunoSEQ multiplex PCR. The profile shows about 99,000 clones, more than 85% of them singletons. The sequencing here drew on unstimulated CD8+ T cells sorted from spleen or lymph node cells, taken before intestinal transplant. These receptors originate from a human donor who received an intestinal transplant. Both conserved end residues are trimmed from each CDR3. Clone sizes are given selectively: once, few, many, or a class where the clone is expanded.

TRBV2	TRBJ2-7	NA	ASSGGARGAYEQY
TRBV5-6	TRBJ2-7	NA	ASSTLQTAYEQY
TRBV4-2	TRBJ2-1	NA	ASSLRTFDEQF
TRBV28	TRBJ2-2	NA	ASSLSGWGQGGELF
TRBV10-3	TRBJ2-1	NA	AISVSGGDNEQF
TRBV7-9	TRBJ1-2	few	ASTNGDGYT
TRBV6-5	TRBJ1-3	NA	ASSYTTGGNTIY
TRBV27	TRBJ1-5	NA	ASSVGRSNQPQH
TRBV6-6	TRBJ1-5	NA	ASSYSREGNQPQH
TRBV19	TRBJ1-5	NA	ASSAGAYSNQPQH
TRBV4-1	TRBJ2-7	NA	ASSQSALLSYEQY
TRBV6-1	TRBJ1-5	NA	ASSQPGLGQPQH
TRBV9	TRBJ1-1	NA	ASGQGQSEAF
TRBV4-1	TRBJ2-2	NA	ASSQVLRGGGSGELF
TRBV6-5	TRBJ1-2	NA	ASSYGQDYGYT
TRBV15	TRBJ1-1	NA	ATSRETVNTEAF
TRBV15	TRBJ1-2	NA	ATSRDFPGHVFT
TRBV19	TRBJ1-5	NA	ASRRTKYQPQH
TRBV6-1	TRBJ1-5	NA	ASSGQGGDQPQH
TRBV5-5	TRBJ1-1	NA	ASSLWVEEDEAF
TRBV27	TRBJ2-7	NA	ATRQGAQYEQY
TRBV7-8	TRBJ2-5	NA	ASSHTSGYQETQY
TRBV6-1	TRBJ1-2	NA	ASRASGIHYGYT
TRBV6-6	TRBJ2-2	once	ASSPSGGAGGELF
TRBV11-3	TRBJ2-3	NA	ASSPGLAPDTQY
TRBV7-9	TRBJ2-3	NA	ASSLWTGLSTDTQY
TRBV7-8	TRBJ2-7	NA	ASSSTSGGRAYEQY
TRBV6-1	TRBJ1-5	NA	ASSALRGTGGNQPQH
TRBV6-9	TRBJ2-7	NA	ASSSTGGREQY
TRBV7-9	TRBJ2-5	NA	ASSSSGQRYQETQY
TRBV30	TRBJ1-1	once	ALEGDTEAF
TRBV7-9	TRBJ2-7	NA	ASSPQIRSSYEQY
TRBV9	TRBJ2-3	NA	ASSAGGPRDTQY
TRBV4-1	TRBJ1-6	NA	ASSPPPDRVNSPLH
TRBV4-1	TRBJ1-4	NA	ASGGVGTVNEKLF
TRBV9	TRBJ1-4	NA	ASSSPTGGTNEKLF
TRBV5-1	TRBJ2-1	NA	ASSGGTGALSLAGGPIDEQF
TRBV4-1	TRBJ1-1	NA	ASSLRTGENTEAF
TRBV10-2	TRBJ1-1	NA	ASRDNTEAF
TRBV5-1	TRBJ1-2	once	ASSLVVSDLLNYGYT